The text below deals with one T cell receptor (beta chain). The source of the sample is a study of T-cell reconstitution after alpha-beta-depleted transplantation in children. Unique molecular identifiers were incorporated into the prepared TCRbeta library. Via MiXCR, TCRdb re-called the PCR reads, giving one row per CDR3 protein. The data hold around 530,000 distinct CDR3 sequences, with around a third observed a single time. This clonotype originated in a human donor who donated a stem cell graft to a child with aplastic anemia. Material: PBMCs from the stem cell graft donor, obtained from the stem cell graft.

The CDR3 loop is CASSYSFQSSTDTQYF. CDR3 DNA: TGTGCCAGCAGTTACTCGTTTCAGTCCAGCACAGATACGCAGTATTTT. V is TRBV6-2 or TRBV6-3 and J is TRBJ2-3; no clear D. V was shortened by 0 bases and J by 0 bases, with 10 bases between the two germline ends. Germline V CDR1 and CDR2: MNHEY, SVGEGT. The CDR3 runs 16 residues.